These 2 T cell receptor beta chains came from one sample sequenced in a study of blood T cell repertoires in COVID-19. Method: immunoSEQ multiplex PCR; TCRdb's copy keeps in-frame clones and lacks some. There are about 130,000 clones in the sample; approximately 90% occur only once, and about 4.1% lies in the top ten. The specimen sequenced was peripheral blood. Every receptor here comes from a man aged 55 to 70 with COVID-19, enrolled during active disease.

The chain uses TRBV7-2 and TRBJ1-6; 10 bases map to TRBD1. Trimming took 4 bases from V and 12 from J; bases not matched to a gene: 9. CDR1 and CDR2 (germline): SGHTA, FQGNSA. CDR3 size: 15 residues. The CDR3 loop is CASSSSGTGVVPLHF. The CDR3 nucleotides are TGTGCCAGCAGCTCTTCGGGGACAGGGGTTGTACCCCTCCACTTT. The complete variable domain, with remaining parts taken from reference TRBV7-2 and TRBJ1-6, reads GAGVSQSPSNKVTEKGKDVELRCDPISGHTALYWYRQSLGQGLEFLIYFQGNSAPDKSGLPSDRFSAERTGGSVSTLTIQRTQQEDSAVYLCASSSSGTGVVPLHFGNGTRLTVT.

The CDR3 DNA reads TGTGCCACCAGCAGAGCCTCAGGAGGTGGCTACACCTTC. Protein product: CATSRASGGGYTF. The J gene is TRBJ1-2, the V gene TRBV15, with D uncertain. Trimming shortened V by 1 base and J by 7 bases, and 10 bases separated the two germline ends. The CDR3 is 13 amino acids. CDR1 is LNHNV, CDR2 YYDKDF, per germline (reference sequence).